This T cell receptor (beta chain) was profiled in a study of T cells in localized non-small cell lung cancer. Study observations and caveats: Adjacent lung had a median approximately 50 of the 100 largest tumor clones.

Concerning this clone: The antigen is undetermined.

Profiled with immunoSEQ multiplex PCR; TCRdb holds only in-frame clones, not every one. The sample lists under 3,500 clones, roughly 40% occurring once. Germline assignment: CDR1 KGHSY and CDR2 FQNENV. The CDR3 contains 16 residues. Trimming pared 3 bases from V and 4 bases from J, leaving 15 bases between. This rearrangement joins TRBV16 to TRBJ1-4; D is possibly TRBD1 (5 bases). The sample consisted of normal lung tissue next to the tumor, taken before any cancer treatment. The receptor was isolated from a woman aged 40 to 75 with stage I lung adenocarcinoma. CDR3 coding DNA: TGTGCCAGCAGCCACCTCCCGGGACTGAATAATGAAAAACTGTTTTTT. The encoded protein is CASSHLPGLNNEKLFF.